This T cell receptor (beta chain) was captured in a study of somatic mutations in cytotoxic T cells in rheumatoid arthritis. Study-wide points: In about an eighth of the roughly 60 patients, the largest CD8+ clone exceeded 20% of CD8+ cells.

The CDR3 totals 16 residues. From germline, CDR1 is MNHNS and CDR2 SASEGT. The ends were cut back, 0 bases at V and 2 bases at J, with 11 bases in the middle. Assay used: immunoSEQ multiplex PCR; TCRdb lists only in-frame clones, some missing. The sample shows more than 10,000 clones, approximately 80% of them seen only once. Of note for this clone: Its target is unknown.

The chain combines TRBV6-1 with TRBJ1-5, with D unresolved. The TCR comes from an adult with rheumatoid arthritis. What was sequenced was CD8+ T cells sorted from blood. CDR3 region: CASSEAEGWGNQPQHF. CDR3 sequence (DNA): TGTGCCAGCAGTGAAGCAGAGGGTTGGGGCAATCAGCCCCAGCATTTT.